The sample holds one count of the clone carrying this T cell receptor (beta chain). Produced via immunoSEQ multiplex PCR; TCRdb's table is partial and in-frame only. The data show 100,000 or so clones, 95% seen once. The sample is drawn from a study of technical replicates of blood from a handful of donors. V was pared by 5 bases and J by 5 bases, with 16 bases between. The CDR3 length is 15 residues. Germline V gene data show CDR1 as SGHVS and CDR2 as FNYEAQ. The chain has TRBV7-6 and TRBJ1-5, with D uncertain. Sequenced sample: T cells isolated from PBMCs. The receptor comes from a human donor in good health. The DNA for the CDR3 is TGTGCCAGCAGCCCCCTAGCGGCGGCTGATCAGCCCCAGCATTTT. Its translation: CASSPLAAADQPQHF.